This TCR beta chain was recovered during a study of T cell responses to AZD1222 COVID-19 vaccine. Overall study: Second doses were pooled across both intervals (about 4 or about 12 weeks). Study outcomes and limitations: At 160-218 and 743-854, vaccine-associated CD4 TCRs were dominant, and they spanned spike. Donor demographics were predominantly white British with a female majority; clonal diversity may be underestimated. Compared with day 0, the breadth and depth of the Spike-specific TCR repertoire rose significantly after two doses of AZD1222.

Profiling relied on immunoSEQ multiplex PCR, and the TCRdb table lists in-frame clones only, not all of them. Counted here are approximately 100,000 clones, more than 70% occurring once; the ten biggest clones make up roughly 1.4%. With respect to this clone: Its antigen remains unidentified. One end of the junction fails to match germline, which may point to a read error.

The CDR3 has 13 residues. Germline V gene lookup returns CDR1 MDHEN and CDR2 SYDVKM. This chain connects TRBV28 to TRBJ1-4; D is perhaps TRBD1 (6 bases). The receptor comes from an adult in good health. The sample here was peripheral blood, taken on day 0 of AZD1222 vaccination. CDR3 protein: CASTPSGGRVEIF. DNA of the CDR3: TGTGCCAGCACCCCCTCGGGGGGCCGGGTAGAGATTTTT.